This TCR beta chain is drawn from a study of cytomegalovirus exposure and HLA in healthy donors. Study findings and constraints: Reportedly, a later analysis found an Asian-associated ancestry cluster had fewer N-insertions than the roughly 670-donor mean. The authors enumerated around 150 TCR beta chains as linked to cytomegalovirus. Previous analysis showed most TCR beta V segments were productive about 90% or about 30% of the time.

In nominal health when sampled, donors likely had unrecorded immune exposures nonetheless. A word on this clone: The antigen remains unidentified.

The length of the CDR3 is 16 residues. J gave up 0 bases and V 2 bases, and 3 bases lay outside the gene matches. Germline values: CDR1 SGHTA, CDR2 FQGTGA. The PCR made use of 60 Vbeta and 13 Jbeta primers. Only in-frame clones appear in the TCRdb table, and some are missing; sequencing was by immunoSEQ multiplex PCR. The sample records under 200,000 clones, over 70% being singletons. Specimen: PBMCs. The rearrangement uses TRBV7-3 and TRBJ2-1; 8 bases agree with TRBD2. The TCR originated in a female donor in good health and CMV-seronegative. CDR3: CASSLAGGPSYNEQFF. DNA of the CDR3: TGTGCCAGCAGCTTAGCGGGAGGTCCCTCCTACAATGAGCAGTTCTTC.